A single sample gave rise to the 18 T cell receptor beta chains below, sequenced in a study of cytomegalovirus exposure and HLA in healthy donors. Primers: 60 Vbeta forward and 13 Jbeta reverse. Clones were sequenced by immunoSEQ multiplex PCR, and TCRdb holds only the in-frame ones, with some missing. The data show 75,000 to 95,000 clones, around 79% seen once. The source material was PBMCs. Receptors were obtained from a woman aged 40 to 50 in good health and CMV-seropositive.

The CDR3 reads CASSIGREDQPQHF. DNA for the CDR3: TGTGCCAGTAGTATTGGCAGGGAGGATCAGCCCCAGCATTTT. The genes are TRBV19 and TRBJ1-5, with D perhaps matching TRBD1 (5 bases). V was cut by 3 bases and J by 5 bases, with 11 bases left in between. The CDR3 sequence is 14 residues long. Germline V gene lookup returns CDR1 LNHDA and CDR2 SQIVND (reference sequence). The variable domain in full, completed from reference TRBV19 and TRBJ1-5, reads DGGITQSPKYLFRKEGQNVTLSCEQNLNHDAMYWYRQDPGQGLRLIYYSQIVNDFQKGDIAEGYSVSREKKESFPLTVTSAQKNPTAFYLCASSIGREDQPQHFGDGTRLSIL.

This clone was counted once. The genes are TRBV19 and TRBJ1-1; D is possibly TRBD1 (6 bases). Germline values: CDR1 LNHDA, CDR2 SQIVND (reference sequence). V lost 4 bases, J lost 2 bases, and 8 bases lay in between. The CDR3 runs to 13 residues. CDR3 residues: CASSRTVNTEAFF. CDR3 nucleotide sequence: TGTGCCAGTAGTAGGACAGTAAACACTGAAGCTTTCTTT.

This chain uses TRBV5-1 with TRBJ2-3, with D tentatively TRBD2 (6 bases). This CDR3 is 15 amino acids long. Per germline, CDR1 SGHRS and CDR2 YFSETQ. V was shortened by 7 bases and J by 0 bases, with 15 bases between the two germline ends. The CDR3 loop is CASLPGGTSTDTQYF. For the CDR3, the DNA is TGCGCCAGCCTCCCCGGCGGGACTAGCACAGATACGCAGTATTTT.

The chain recombines TRBV6-4 with TRBJ1-4; no clear D gene. The ends were cut back, 10 bases at V and 3 bases at J, with 15 bases in the middle. Looked up from germline, CDR1 is MRHNA and CDR2 is SNTAGT. This CDR3 contains 14 residues. The CDR3 DNA reads TGTGCCAACACCCCGGGTAACGCTAATGAAAAACTGTTTTTT. This sequence encodes CANTPGNANEKLFF.

The chain combines TRBV27 with TRBJ2-5, with 10 bases lining up with TRBD2. CDR1 is MNHEY, CDR2 SMNVEV, per germline (reference sequence). The CDR3 is 17 residues long. The trim removed 6 bases at V and 1 base at J, leaving 11 bases unmatched. CDR3 protein: CASSPRASGSLQETQYF. CDR3 DNA: TGTGCCAGCAGCCCGAGAGCTAGCGGGAGCCTCCAAGAGACCCAGTACTTC.

The J gene is TRBJ2-1, the V gene TRBV27, with 9 positions matching TRBD1. The CDR3 sequence is 15 residues long. The V gene end was trimmed by 9 bases and the J gene end by 7 bases; junction bases not matched to a gene: 13. Germline-derived CDR1 and CDR2 are MNHEY and SMNVEV (reference sequence). The CDR3 loop reads CASLNRDRAGNEQFF. For the CDR3, the DNA is TGTGCCAGTCTTAACCGGGACAGGGCGGGGAATGAGCAGTTCTTC.

The chain uses TRBV5-4 and TRBJ1-2; 8 bases match TRBD1. With V trimmed by 4 bases and J by 10 bases, 9 bases remained unmatched. The germline gives CDR1 SGHNT, CDR2 YYREEE (reference sequence). CDR3 size: 13 residues. CDR3 in amino acids: CASSLPGQAVYTF. In DNA form, the CDR3 reads TGTGCCAGCAGCCTCCCGGGACAGGCGGTCTACACCTTC.

The V gene is TRBV13, the J gene TRBJ1-3; 8 nucleotides align to TRBD1. The ends lost 4 bases at V and 0 bases at J; junction bases unmatched: 8. Germline V gives CDR1 PRHDT, CDR2 FYEKMQ (reference sequence). The CDR3 extends over 17 amino acids. This CDR3 reads CASSSTGAASSGNTIYF. DNA of the CDR3: TGTGCCAGCAGCTCGACAGGGGCTGCATCCTCTGGAAACACCATATATTTT.

The rearrangement joins TRBV9 to TRBJ1-2; 8 bases are a match to TRBD1. The germline V gene encodes CDR1 SGDLS and CDR2 YYNGEE. The CDR3 length is 14 residues. V shed 3 bases, J shed 1 base, and the junction held 2 bases outside the gene matches. The DNA of the CDR3 is TGTGCCAGCAGCGAGGGACAGGATAACTATGGCTACACCTTC. Its translation is CASSEGQDNYGYTF. Filled out from reference TRBV9 and TRBJ1-2, the complete variable domain reads DSGVTQTPKHLITATGQRVTLRCSPRSGDLSVYWYQQSLDQGLQFLIQYYNGEERAKGNILERFSAQQFPDLHSELNLSSLELGDSALYFCASSEGQDNYGYTFGSGTRLTVV.

V is TRBV6-4 and J is TRBJ1-2; the D is unclear. The V end lost 3 bases, the J end lost 7 bases, and 18 bases lay between the germline ends. Looked up from germline, CDR1 is MRHNA and CDR2 is SNTAGT. The length of the CDR3 is 15 residues. This CDR3 is CASSDPFTRLGGYTF. In nucleotides, the CDR3 is TGTGCCAGCAGTGATCCATTCACGAGACTAGGTGGCTACACCTTC.

This chain links TRBV10-3 with TRBJ1-5; D might be TRBD1 (5 bases). Trimming removed 2 bases from V and 2 bases from J, with 10 bases in between. This CDR3 has 15 residues. CDR1 and CDR2 from the germline V gene are ENHRY and SYGVKD. CDR3 nucleotides: TGTGCCATCAGTGAGGGGGGAGGTGGCAATCAGCCCCAGCATTTT. It specifies CAISEGGGGNQPQHF.

The chain combines TRBV30 with TRBJ1-5; D not resolved. The germline CDR1 and CDR2 sequences are GTSNPN and SVGIG (reference sequence). The V and J ends lost 1 base and 0 bases respectively, with 4 bases between them. This CDR3 region has 13 residues. CDR3 nucleotides: TGTGCCTGGAGTGCAGATAGCAATCAGCCCCAGCATTTT. Translating gives CAWSADSNQPQHF.

CDR3 sequence: CASSQSHISGNTIYF. CDR3 nucleotide sequence: TGTGCCAGCAGCCAATCCCACATCTCTGGAAACACCATATATTTT. This chain links TRBV16 with TRBJ1-3; unclear D gene. CDR1 and CDR2 from the germline V gene are KGHSY and FQNENV. The V end lost 0 bases, the J end lost 0 bases, and 6 bases lay between the germline ends. The CDR3 covers 15 residues.

Turning to this clone: At one of its ends the junction is not consistent with the germline gene, which may arise from a read error. This rearrangement joins TRBV7-7 to TRBJ2-3; 13 bases map to TRBD2. The CDR3 has 16 amino acids. CDR1 and CDR2 from the germline V gene are SSHAT and FNYEAQ (reference sequence). CDR3 sequence reads: CASSPGLAGITDTQYF. For the CDR3, the DNA is TGTGCTAGCAGCCCGGGACTAGCGGGAATCACAGATACGCAGTATTTT.

The genes are TRBV29-1 and TRBJ2-7; the D gene is possibly TRBD1 (7 bases). Germline-derived CDR1 and CDR2 are SQVTM and ANQGSEA. This CDR3 is 12 amino acids long. V dropped 5 bases and J dropped 3 bases, with 11 bases sitting between them. The CDR3 sequence: CSVWGDSYEQYF. The CDR3 bases are TGCAGCGTTTGGGGGGACAGCTACGAGCAGTACTTC.

The J gene is TRBJ2-3, the V gene TRBV6-5; TRBD1 might be the D (6 bases). V lost 2 bases, J lost 1 base, and 10 bases lay in between. Germline V gene data show CDR1 as MNHEY and CDR2 as SVGAGI. The CDR3 spans 15 residues. CDR3 in amino acids: CASSYGDTGTDTQYF. CDR3 in DNA: TGTGCCAGCAGTTACGGGGACACCGGCACAGATACGCAGTATTTT.

This clone has a handful of counts. This chain joins TRBV5-4 and TRBJ2-1, with 13 nucleotides matching TRBD2. The V and J ends lost 0 bases and 10 bases, in that order; junction bases with no gene match: 4. The CDR3 spans 15 residues. From germline, CDR1 is SGHNT and CDR2 YYREEE (reference sequence). CDR3 loop: CASSLGTSGSVEQFF. The CDR3 bases are TGTGCCAGCAGCTTGGGGACTAGCGGGAGCGTGGAGCAGTTCTTC.

A few counts support this clone. Mismatch with germline at one junction end may stem from a read error. The V gene is TRBV7-7, the J gene TRBJ1-1; 9 bases map to TRBD1. This CDR3 spans 18 amino acids. CDR1 and CDR2 from the germline V gene are SSHAT and FNYEAQ (reference sequence). This chain's CDR3 is CASSLEGQGGERNTEAFF. The CDR3 DNA is TGTGCTAGCAGCTTAGAGGGACAGGGCGGGGAAAGGAACACTGAAGCTTTCTTT.